Sequencing of this TCR beta chain was carried out in a study of blood T cell repertoires in COVID-19. The repertoire was sequenced with immunoSEQ multiplex PCR; TCRdb's copy has only in-frame clones and lacks some. Here the sample spans fewer than 300,000 clones, over 75% being singletons. CDR3 length: 13 amino acids. Trimming shortened V by 1 base and J by 6 bases, and 10 bases separated the two germline ends. In germline, CDR1 is LGHDT, CDR2 YNNKEL (reference sequence). Sequencing input: PBMCs or T cells enriched from blood (not recorded which). The V gene is TRBV3-1 (or the pseudogene TRBV3-2), the J gene TRBJ2-7, with D tentatively TRBD1 (5 bases). The sequence was collected from a woman aged 25 to 39 who had recovered from COVID-19. CDR3 coding DNA: TGTGCCAGCAGCCAAGGCAGGGTTGGCGAGCAGTACTTC. It codes for CASSQGRVGEQYF.